This is a list of T cell receptor beta chains from one sample in a study of vaccination and CD4 T cells after COVID-19. No antigen has been assigned to these receptors. TCRdb re-called the PCR reads with MiXCR, one entry per CDR3 protein. Here the sample spans approximately 23,000 distinct CDR3 sequences, about 50% being singletons. The starting material was CD4+ T cells from blood, cultured in vitro, obtained before SARS-CoV-2 vaccination. The receptor source for this set is a human donor who received a COVID-19 vaccine. Both conserved end residues are part of each CDR3. The D gene is left open where the match is weak. The listing skips clone size in some rows; elsewhere it reads once, few, many or a size class.

>-|TRBJ1-2|TRBV6-1|-
CASTESWGGGYTF
TGTGCCAGCACCGAATCTTGGGGTGGTGGCTACACCTTC
>-|TRBJ2-1|TRBV12-3/TRBV12-4|-
CATLRSGSSYNEQFF
TGTGCCACCCTCCGTTCAGGGAGCTCCTACAATGAGCAGTTCTTC
>few|TRBJ2-5|TRBV12-3/TRBV12-4|TRBD2
CASSSGTSGGRETQYF
TGTGCCAGCAGTTCGGGAACTAGCGGGGGGAGAGAGACCCAGTACTTC
>-|TRBJ2-3|TRBV24-1|TRBD2
CATSDQGLAADTQYF
TGTGCCACCAGTGATCAAGGACTAGCGGCAGATACGCAGTATTTT
>-|TRBJ2-2|TRBV12-3/TRBV12-4|-
CASSLGQGYTGELFF
TGTGCCAGCAGTTTAGGGCAGGGGTACACCGGGGAGCTGTTTTTT
>once|TRBJ1-3|TRBV11-3|-
CASSTGPGNTIYF
TGTGCCAGCAGCACGGGACCTGGAAACACCATATATTTT
>once|TRBJ1-2|TRBV28|TRBD1
CASESTDRTSYGYTF
TGTGCCAGCGAGTCCACGGACAGGACGTCTTATGGCTACACCTTC
>-|TRBJ2-5|TRBV6-1|TRBD2
CASQVGLAGRETQYF
TGTGCCAGCCAGGTGGGACTAGCGGGGCGGGAGACCCAGTACTTC
>-|TRBJ1-5|TRBV6-7|-
CASTLCLRVSNQPQHF
TGTGCCAGCACCCTCTGTTTGAGGGTCAGCAATCAGCCCCAGCATTTT
>few|TRBJ1-4|TRBV20-1|TRBD1
CSAREARGLANEKLFF
TGCAGTGCTAGAGAGGCCAGGGGGTTGGCTAATGAAAAACTGTTTTTT
>few|TRBJ1-6|TRBV5-1|-
CASSLAGGGNSPLHF
TGCGCCAGCAGCTTGGCGGGGGGAGGTAATTCACCCCTCCACTTT
>-|TRBJ1-1|TRBV30|TRBD1
CAWRRGTGGAAFF
TGTGCCTGGAGAAGGGGGACAGGGGGGGCTGCTTTCTTT
>few|TRBJ1-5|TRBV7-2|-
CASSLVGGRGNQPQHF
TGTGCCAGCAGCTTAGTCGGAGGACGCGGCAATCAGCCCCAGCATTTT
>few|TRBJ2-1|TRBV4-2|-
CASSQVPGVTNEQFF
TGTGCCAGCAGCCAAGTTCCAGGGGTGACCAATGAGCAGTTCTTC
>few|TRBJ2-5|TRBV7-9|-
CASSLLVQETQYF
TGTGCCAGCAGCTTACTAGTACAAGAGACCCAGTACTTC
>few|TRBJ2-3|TRBV21-1|-
CASPSPSGGQRGTDTQYF
TGTGCCAGCCCCAGCCCTAGCGGGGGGCAACGGGGCACAGATACGCAGTATTTT
>-|TRBJ2-1|TRBV11-3|TRBD1
CASRRGQGNEQFF
TGTGCCAGCAGACGGGGACAGGGGAACGAGCAGTTCTTC
>-|TRBJ2-7|TRBV7-2|-
CASSLGRTVSYEQYF
TGTGCCAGCAGCTTAGGCCGGACAGTCTCCTACGAGCAGTACTTC
>-|TRBJ2-1|TRBV24-1|TRBD1
CATSGRRDRTYNEQFF
TGTGCCACCAGTGGGCGCCGGGACAGAACCTACAATGAGCAGTTCTTC
>once|TRBJ2-2|TRBV6-1|TRBD2
CASNAGTRGTGELFF
TGTGCCAGCAACGCCGGGACTAGAGGGACCGGGGAGCTGTTTTTT
>few|TRBJ2-5|TRBV6-1|TRBD2
CASSAYRDSGGATQYF
TGTGCCAGCAGTGCCTACCGGGATAGCGGGGGGGCAACCCAGTACTTC
>few|TRBJ1-6|TRBV6-1|-
CASSEPGRVLSPLHF
TGTGCCAGCAGTGAGCCAGGGCGAGTCCTCTCACCCCTCCACTTT
>-|TRBJ1-6|TRBV27|-
CASSRGASPLHF
TGTGCCAGCAGTCGCGGCGCATCACCCCTCCACTTT
>few|TRBJ1-6|TRBV15|-
CATRPPFGAVTNSPLHF
TGTGCCACCCGACCCCCATTTGGGGCGGTTACCAATTCACCCCTCCACTTT
>-|TRBJ2-1|TRBV12-3/TRBV12-4|-
CASSLYGNEQFF
TGTGCCAGCAGTTTGTATGGCAATGAGCAGTTCTTC
>few|TRBJ1-5|TRBV1|-
CTSSQTGTGNNQPQHF
TGCACCAGCAGCCAAACCGGGACAGGGAACAATCAGCCCCAGCATTTT
>-|TRBJ2-1|TRBV30|-
CAWSRRESSEQFF
TGTGCCTGGAGTAGGCGGGAATCGAGTGAGCAGTTCTTC
>-|TRBJ1-5|TRBV30|TRBD1
CAWSGGTGTGFNQPQHF
TGTGCCTGGAGTGGCGGCACCGGGACAGGATTCAATCAGCCCCAGCATTTT